This is a list of T cell receptor beta chains from one sample in a study of cytomegalovirus exposure and HLA in healthy donors. The protocol was immunoSEQ multiplex PCR, while the TCRdb copy is restricted to in-frame clones and leaves out a portion. The sample data list 130,000 or so clones. The sample consisted of PBMCs. The receptors here all came from a woman in her thirties or forties in good health and CMV-seronegative. Both conserved end residues are part of each CDR3. D genes are given only for firm matches.

J | D | V | CDR3 | DNA
TRBJ1-2 | TRBD1 | TRBV5-8 | CASSLGQGDYGYTF | TGTGCCAGCAGCTTGGGACAGGGGGACTATGGCTACACCTTC
TRBJ1-1 | - | TRBV7-9 | CASSLGVAEAFF | TGTGCCAGCAGCTTAGGAGTCGCCGAAGCTTTCTTT
TRBJ1-1 | - | TRBV9 | CASSVGAARGTEAFF | TGTGCCAGCAGCGTAGGGGCAGCGCGGGGCACTGAAGCTTTCTTT
TRBJ2-5 | - | TRBV2 | CASVRTSETQYF | TGTGCCAGCGTGAGGACTTCGGAGACCCAGTACTTC
TRBJ1-5 | TRBD1 | TRBV19 | CASSKEGVGQGWDGNQPQHF | TGTGCCAGTAGTAAAGAAGGAGTAGGACAGGGGTGGGATGGCAATCAGCCCCAGCATTTT
TRBJ2-7 | TRBD2 | TRBV10-1 | CAITQPGLHYEQYF | TGCGCCATCACTCAACCGGGACTACACTACGAGCAGTACTTC
TRBJ2-7 | TRBD2 | TRBV27 | CASSSGLAGTHHEQYF | TGTGCCAGCAGCTCGGGACTAGCGGGGACCCACCACGAGCAGTACTTC
TRBJ1-1 | TRBD1 | TRBV2 | CASTRDRVTEAFF | TGTGCCAGCACGAGGGACAGGGTGACTGAAGCTTTCTTT
TRBJ2-2 | TRBD2 | TRBV10-3 | CAISGTSGGGNTGELFF | TGTGCCATCAGTGGGACTAGCGGGGGGGGGAACACCGGGGAGCTGTTTTTT
TRBJ1-1 | TRBD1 | TRBV5-5 | CASSFNYGTGANTEAFF | TGTGCCAGCAGCTTTAACTACGGGACAGGGGCGAACACTGAAGCTTTCTTT